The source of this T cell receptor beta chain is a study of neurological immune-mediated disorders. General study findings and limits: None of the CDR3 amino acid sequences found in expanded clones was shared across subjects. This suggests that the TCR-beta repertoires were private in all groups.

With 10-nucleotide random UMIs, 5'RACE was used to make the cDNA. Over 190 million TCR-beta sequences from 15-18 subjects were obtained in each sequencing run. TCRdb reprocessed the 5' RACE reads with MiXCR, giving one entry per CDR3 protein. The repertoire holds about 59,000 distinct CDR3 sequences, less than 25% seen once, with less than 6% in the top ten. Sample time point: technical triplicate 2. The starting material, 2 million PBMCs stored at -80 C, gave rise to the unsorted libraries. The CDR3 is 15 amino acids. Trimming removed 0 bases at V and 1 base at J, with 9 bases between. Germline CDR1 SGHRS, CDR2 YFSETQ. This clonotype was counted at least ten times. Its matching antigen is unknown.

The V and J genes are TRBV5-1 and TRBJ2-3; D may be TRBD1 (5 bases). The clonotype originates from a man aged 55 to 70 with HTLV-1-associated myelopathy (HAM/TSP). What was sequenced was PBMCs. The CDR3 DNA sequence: TGCGCCAGCAGCTTGGGCCAGGGCGGCACAGATACGCAGTATTTT. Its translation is CASSLGQGGTDTQYF.